This TCR beta chain is from a study of memory CD4+ T cells and cytomegalovirus serostatus. Overall study: This sample comes from healthy Belgian adults, about nine CMV seropositive, approximately 23 seronegative.

Study-wide points: Suggested: most of the CMV-linked TCR signature lies in CD4+ memory cells. Median bootstrapped AUC for CMV status was roughly 0.95 originally, approximately 0.91 US-trained.

This table comes from immunoSEQ multiplex PCR, and its TCRdb copy is limited to in-frame clones, with some not included. The repertoire includes approximately 53,000 clones, under 90% of them detected once, and roughly 0.6% sits in the top ten. A word on this clone: Antigen unknown.

CDR3 size: 16 residues. The V gene end was trimmed by 6 bases and the J gene end by 7 bases; junction bases not matched to a gene: 15. Germline V gene lookup returns CDR1 LNHDA and CDR2 SQIVND (reference sequence). Single viable CD3+CD4+CD8-CD45RO+ cells were sorted as the memory CD4+ T cells. The chain carries TRBV19 and TRBJ1-2; 9 bases map to TRBD1. The sequencing sample was made of memory CD4+ T cells from blood. The TCR sequence derives from an adult in good health and CMV-seronegative. The CDR3 DNA is TGTGCCAGTAGCATATGGGCTGCGACAGGGGGGAGTGGCTACACCTTC. Its protein product is CASSIWAATGGSGYTF.